This TCR beta chain comes out of a study of identical twins. MiXCR, run by TCRdb on the 5' RACE reads, gives a single entry per CDR3 protein. Of under 900,000 distinct CDR3 sequences listed, more than 9% are singletons. The CDR3 contains 14 residues. V gave up 5 bases and J gave up 2 bases, with 9 bases separating them. Per the germline V gene, CDR1 is LNHDA and CDR2 is SQIVND (reference sequence). These data were also reused for a study on yellow fever vaccine responses in identical twins.

The specimen sequenced was PBMCs. The chain joins TRBV19 to TRBJ2-2; no clear D. The TCR was taken from a young woman in good health. The CDR3 nucleotides read TGTGCCAGTAGTTGGCCGGAAAACACCGGGGAGCTGTTTTTT. Protein product: CASSWPENTGELFF.